This T cell receptor beta chain was captured by sequencing in a study of OX40 agonist ivuxolimab in advanced cancers. Across the study: The diagnoses of dose-escalation patients were hepatocellular carcinoma, melanoma, renal cell or head and neck cancer.

The table came from immunoSEQ multiplex PCR; TCRdb's copy has only in-frame clones and leaves some out. The sample records tens of thousands of clones, around 80% being singletons. Study findings and constraints: Partial responders at 0.1-3.0 mg/kg had among the lowest clonal expansion.

The length of the CDR3 is 12 residues. V lost 1 base and J 3 bases, leaving 2 bases between the germline ends. Germline values: CDR1 SGHDT, CDR2 YYEEEE. Concerning this clone itself: Its target is not known.

Blood samples were obtained at baseline, cycle 4 day 1, and cycle 7 day 1. This specimen consisted of CD4+ or CD8+ T cells sorted from blood, obtained in a trial of the OX40 agonist ivuxolimab. This receptor was identified in an adult with an advanced solid tumor such as melanoma, head and neck, liver or kidney cancer. This chain links TRBV5-6 with TRBJ1-5; D uncertain. The CDR3 is CASSLSNQPQHF. The CDR3, as DNA: TGTGCCAGCAGCTTGTCCAATCAGCCCCAGCATTTT.